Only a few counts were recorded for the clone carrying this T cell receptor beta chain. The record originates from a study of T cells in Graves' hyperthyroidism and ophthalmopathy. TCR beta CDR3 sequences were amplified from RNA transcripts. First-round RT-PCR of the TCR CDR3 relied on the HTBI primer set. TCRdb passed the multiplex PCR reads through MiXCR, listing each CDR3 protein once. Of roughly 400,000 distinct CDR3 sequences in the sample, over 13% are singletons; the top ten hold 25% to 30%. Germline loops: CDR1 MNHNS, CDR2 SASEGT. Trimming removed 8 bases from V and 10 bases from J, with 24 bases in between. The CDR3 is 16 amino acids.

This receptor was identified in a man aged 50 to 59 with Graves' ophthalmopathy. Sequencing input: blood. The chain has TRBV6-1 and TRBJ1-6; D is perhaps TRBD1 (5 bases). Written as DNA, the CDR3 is TGTGCCAGCCAATCGGATGGGGGGGGTATTGGATCACCCCTCCACTTT. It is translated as CASQSDGGGIGSPLHF.